These T cell receptor beta chains were read from a single sample in a study of beta chain features in type 1 diabetes. Method: immunoSEQ multiplex PCR; TCRdb's copy keeps in-frame clones and lacks some. The sample yields 300,000 to 450,000 clones, 8.5% to 10% seen once. Sequenced: central memory CD4+ T cells from blood. The receptors derive from a young man with type 1 diabetes. The CDR3 runs from the conserved cysteine through the conserved F or W. A D gene is named only where the DNA matches it firmly. Clone size, where shown, is once, few, many, or a class for clones that have expanded.

CDR3 DNA	CDR3 protein	D gene	J gene	V gene	clone size
TGTGCCAGTAGTTCCGGTGGCCAGCGGGGGCCCTACGAGCAGTACTTC	CASSSGGQRGPYEQYF	TRBD2	TRBJ2-7	TRBV19	many
TGCGCCAGCAGCTTGGCCGGGACAGGCTATGGCTACACCTTC	CASSLAGTGYGYTF	TRBD1	TRBJ1-2	TRBV5-1	few
TGTGCCGTCCCGGGACTAGACTCCTACGAGCAGTACTTC	CAVPGLDSYEQYF	TRBD2	TRBJ2-7	TRBV6-1	.
TGTGCCAGCAGCCCCGGGACTAGCGCAGATACGCAGTATTTT	CASSPGTSADTQYF	TRBD2	TRBJ2-3	TRBV5-4	few
TGCGCCAGCAGCTGGACTAGCGCTTCTAGCACAGATACGCAGTATTTT	CASSWTSASSTDTQYF	TRBD2	TRBJ2-3	TRBV5-1	few
TGTGCCAGTAGTATTCTCGGGGAATCCAGCTCCTACGAGCAGTACTTC	CASSILGESSSYEQYF	.	TRBJ2-7	TRBV19	few
TGTGCCAGCAGCTTTTTGAGTGGAGAGACCCAGTACTTC	CASSFLSGETQYF	.	TRBJ2-5	TRBV7-9	many
TGTGCCAGCAGCCTCAGAGACAGGAACACTGAAGCTTTCTTT	CASSLRDRNTEAFF	.	TRBJ1-1	TRBV7-2	.
TGCAGCGTTGGATTGGGGGCCGGGGAGCTGTTTTTT	CSVGLGAGELFF	.	TRBJ2-2	TRBV29-1	.
TGTGCCAGCAGCTTGGCGGAGACCCAGTACTTC	CASSLAETQYF	.	TRBJ2-5	TRBV5-4	few
TGCGCCAGCAGCCAAGATGATACAGGGGGCTATAGGCAGTACTTC	CASSQDDTGGYRQYF	TRBD1	TRBJ2-7	TRBV4-1	.
TGTGCCAGCAGCCGCGGACAGGGGGTTGCCTACGAGCAGTACTTC	CASSRGQGVAYEQYF	TRBD1	TRBJ2-7	TRBV9	.
TGTGCCAGCAGCCCGACAGGGAGCGGAGAGCGCTACGAGCAGTACTTC	CASSPTGSGERYEQYF	TRBD1	TRBJ2-7	TRBV7-9	few
TGCAGCGTTGGGGATAGCGGGAGATCAGATACGCAGTATTTT	CSVGDSGRSDTQYF	TRBD2	TRBJ2-3	TRBV29-1	.
TGTGCCAGCAGTTCGACAGTAGATCGGAGTAGCAATCAGCCCCAGCATTTT	CASSSTVDRSSNQPQHF	.	TRBJ1-5	TRBV28	few
TGTGCCAGCAGCGGCGGGGGAGCCTTCACAGATACGCAGTATTTT	CASSGGGAFTDTQYF	TRBD2	TRBJ2-3	TRBV6-5	.
TGTGCCAGTAGCGGTCCCTGGCGGAACGAGCAGTACTTC	CASSGPWRNEQYF	.	TRBJ2-7	TRBV6-6	.
TGTGCCAGCAGTATCAGCGGGAGTGCCTCCTACGAGCAGTACTTC	CASSISGSASYEQYF	TRBD2	TRBJ2-7	TRBV6-5	few
TGTGCCAGCCGGGACCTAAACTACGAGCAGTACTTC	CASRDLNYEQYF	.	TRBJ2-7	TRBV27	.
TGTGCCAGCAGCCCTAGCCAGGCTACAGATACGCAGTATTTT	CASSPSQATDTQYF	.	TRBJ2-3	TRBV7-2	few
TGTGCCAGCAACCTACAGGGAAGTGGCCATGAAGCTTTCTTT	CASNLQGSGHEAFF	.	TRBJ1-1	TRBV2	many
TGTGCCAGCAGTTGGGACATCAGCTCCTACAATGAGCAGTTCTTC	CASSWDISSYNEQFF	.	TRBJ2-1	TRBV27	.
TGCGCCAGCAGCCAGAGCGGGAGTCGGTCCTACGAGCAGTACTTC	CASSQSGSRSYEQYF	TRBD2	TRBJ2-7	TRBV5-1	few
TGCGCCAGCAGCTCCCGACTAGAACGAAATGTCCCCGGGGAGCTGTTTTTT	CASSSRLERNVPGELFF	.	TRBJ2-2	TRBV5-1	.
TGTGCCAGCAGTGCCCTTTCAGGTACAGGGGCCAACGTCCTGACTTTC	CASSALSGTGANVLTF	.	TRBJ2-6	TRBV27	few
TGCAGCGTCATAAGGGGGGGAGGCGAGACCCAGTACTTC	CSVIRGGGETQYF	.	TRBJ2-5	TRBV29-1	.
TGTGCCAGCAGTCCGTCGGGACAGCAGGCCTACGAGCAGTACTTC	CASSPSGQQAYEQYF	TRBD1	TRBJ2-7	TRBV28	few
TGTGCCAGCAGCTTGGGTCCCCCCGTGGGGCCCAATGAGCAGTTCTTC	CASSLGPPVGPNEQFF	.	TRBJ2-1	TRBV5-6	few
TGTGCCAGCAGTTCGGACAAGCAGTTTGGCTATGGCTACACCTTC	CASSSDKQFGYGYTF	.	TRBJ1-2	TRBV6-5	few
TGTGCCAGCTCACCACCGGGATCCTGGGCTGAAGCTTTCTTT	CASSPPGSWAEAFF	.	TRBJ1-1	TRBV18	few
TGTGCCAGCAGGATACTAGCGAGTTTTACAGATACGCAGTATTTT	CASRILASFTDTQYF	TRBD2	TRBJ2-3	TRBV2	.
TGTGCCATCAGTGAGTCGACGGCGAGCTCTGGAAACACCATATATTTT	CAISESTASSGNTIYF	.	TRBJ1-3	TRBV10-3	few
TGTGCCAGCAGTTACTCTAACGGAGGAAACACCATATATTTT	CASSYSNGGNTIYF	.	TRBJ1-3	TRBV6-5	many
TGTGCCAGCAGCGTACAGGATGCAGGGCGAGGAGGCTACACCTTC	CASSVQDAGRGGYTF	.	TRBJ1-2	TRBV9	few
TGCGCCAGCAGCTTGAAGGGATCGGATGGCTACACCTTC	CASSLKGSDGYTF	.	TRBJ1-2	TRBV5-1	.
TGCGCCAGCAGCCAAGACAGGGCCACCGGGGAGCTGTTTTTT	CASSQDRATGELFF	TRBD1	TRBJ2-2	TRBV5-1	.
TGTGCCAGCAGCTTAGTGAGAGGGCATGGCTACACCTTC	CASSLVRGHGYTF	.	TRBJ1-2	TRBV7-2	.
TGTGCCAGCAGCGCTGGACTAGCGGGAGGGTCCTACAATGAGCAGTTCTTC	CASSAGLAGGSYNEQFF	TRBD2	TRBJ2-1	TRBV2	few
TGTGCCAGCAGCACTCAGGCTAACACTGAAGCTTTCTTT	CASSTQANTEAFF	.	TRBJ1-1	TRBV7-8	few
TGTGCCAGCAGTTACTCGACAGGGCATATCTATGGCTACACCTTC	CASSYSTGHIYGYTF	TRBD1	TRBJ1-2	TRBV6-5	.
TGCGCCAGCAGCTTGGTGACAGGGGATCAGCCCCAGCATTTT	CASSLVTGDQPQHF	TRBD1	TRBJ1-5	TRBV5-1	few
TGTGCCAGCAGTGAAGGTGACAGGTTAAAAAACATTCAGTACTTC	CASSEGDRLKNIQYF	.	TRBJ2-4	TRBV6-1	many
TGTGCCAGCAGTCGCACTCCTATACAGGGGGCGCAAGGCTACACCTTC	CASSRTPIQGAQGYTF	TRBD1	TRBJ1-2	TRBV27	.
TGCAGCGGTGGTACAGGGGGTACGGATACGCAGTATTTT	CSGGTGGTDTQYF	TRBD1	TRBJ2-3	TRBV29-1	few
TGCGCCAGCAGCCAAGTAGGCGCGAATACGCAGTATTTT	CASSQVGANTQYF	.	TRBJ2-3	TRBV4-3	.
TGTGCCAGCAATCTAGCGGGAGACGACGAGCAGTACTTC	CASNLAGDDEQYF	TRBD2	TRBJ2-7	TRBV6-1	few
TGTGCCAGCAGCTCCCGAAGCGATGAGCAGTTCTTC	CASSSRSDEQFF	.	TRBJ2-1	TRBV7-2	many
TGTGCCAGCAGAAACACTGAAGCTTTCTTT	CASRNTEAFF	.	TRBJ1-1	TRBV7-3	few
TGTGCCTGGAGCGGGGCAAATAGGAACACTGAAGCTTTCTTT	CAWSGANRNTEAFF	.	TRBJ1-1	TRBV30	.
TGTGCCAGCAGCTTATCGGCTAGCTTCCTCACAGATACGCAGTATTTT	CASSLSASFLTDTQYF	.	TRBJ2-3	TRBV7-2	few
TGCGCCAGCAGTCAATGGTACAGGTTCTTTAATGAGCAGTTCTTC	CASSQWYRFFNEQFF	.	TRBJ2-1	TRBV23-1	few